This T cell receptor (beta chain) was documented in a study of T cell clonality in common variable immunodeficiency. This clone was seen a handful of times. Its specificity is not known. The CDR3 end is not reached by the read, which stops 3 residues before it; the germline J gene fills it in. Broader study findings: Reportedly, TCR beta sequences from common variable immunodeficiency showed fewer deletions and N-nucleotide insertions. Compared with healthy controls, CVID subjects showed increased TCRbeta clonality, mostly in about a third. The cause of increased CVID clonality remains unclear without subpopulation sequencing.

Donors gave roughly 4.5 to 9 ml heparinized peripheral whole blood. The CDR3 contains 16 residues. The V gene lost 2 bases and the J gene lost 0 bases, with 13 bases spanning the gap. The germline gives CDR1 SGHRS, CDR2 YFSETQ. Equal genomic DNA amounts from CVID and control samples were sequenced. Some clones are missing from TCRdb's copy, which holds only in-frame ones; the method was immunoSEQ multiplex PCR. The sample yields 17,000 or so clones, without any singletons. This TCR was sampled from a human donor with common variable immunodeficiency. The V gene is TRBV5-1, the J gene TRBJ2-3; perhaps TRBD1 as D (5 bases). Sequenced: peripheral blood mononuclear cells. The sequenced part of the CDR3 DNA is TGCGCCAGCAGCTTACGACAGAGCTCTAGCACAGATACG. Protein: CASSLRQSSSTDT. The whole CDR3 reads CASSLRQSSSTDTQYF.